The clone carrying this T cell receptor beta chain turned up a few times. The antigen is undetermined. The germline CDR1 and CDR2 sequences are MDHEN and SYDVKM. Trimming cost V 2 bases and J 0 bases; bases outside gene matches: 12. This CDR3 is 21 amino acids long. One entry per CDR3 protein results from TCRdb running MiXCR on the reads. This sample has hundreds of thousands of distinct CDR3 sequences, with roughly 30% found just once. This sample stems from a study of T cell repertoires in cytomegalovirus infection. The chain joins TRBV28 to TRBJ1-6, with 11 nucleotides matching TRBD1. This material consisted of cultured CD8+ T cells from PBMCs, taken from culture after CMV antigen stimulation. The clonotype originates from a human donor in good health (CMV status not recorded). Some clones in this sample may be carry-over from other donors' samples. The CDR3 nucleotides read TGTGCCAGCAGTTTAATGGACAGGGGGCTCCCATGGGGCTCCTATAATTCACCCCTCCACTTT. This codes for CASSLMDRGLPWGSYNSPLHF.